This TCR beta chain stems from a study of cytomegalovirus exposure and HLA in healthy donors. Study-wide background: Within an early data release were 65 million to 90 million unique TCRs drawn from HLA-typed donors.

The PCR made use of 60 Vbeta and 13 Jbeta primers. Measured with immunoSEQ multiplex PCR; TCRdb has only the in-frame clones, and not every one. The sample includes some 170,000 clones, around 76% seen only once; the top ten take more than 0.8%. The specimen was PBMCs. The TCR comes from a middle-aged woman in good health and CMV-seronegative.

CDR3 region: CASSIVQEYQPQHF. The CDR3 coding sequence is TGTGCCAGTAGTATAGTTCAGGAATATCAGCCCCAGCATTTT. The V and J genes are TRBV19 and TRBJ1-5; D call uncertain. Germline CDR1 and CDR2: LNHDA and SQIVND (reference sequence). With 1 base removed from V and 5 bases from J, the gap between germline ends came to 9 bases. This CDR3 has 14 amino acids.